This T cell receptor beta chain came from a study of post-analysis software for immune sequencing data. The wider study: There were relapsing-remitting, secondary progressive and progressive-relapsing multiple sclerosis among the disease courses included.

Findings and caveats of the study: Those samples that were prepared in the same batch co-clustered strongly by F measure. Multiple sclerosis patients showed significantly lower normalized Chao1 diversity than controls did.

Concerning this clonotype itself: The antigen is undetermined.

Prepared TCR beta cDNA libraries contained unique molecular identifiers. TCRdb fed the PCR reads into MiXCR, producing one record per CDR3 protein. This sample carries over 700,000 distinct CDR3 sequences, 30% of them seen once, and the ten largest clones take 0.56%. This clonotype originated in a girl aged 10 to 17 with multiple sclerosis. The sequenced material came from blood.

The CDR3 is CATTIRQEKLFF. DNA for the CDR3: TGTGCCACCACAATCCGACAGGAAAAACTGTTTTTT. The chain carries TRBV15 and TRBJ1-4; TRBD1 is a possible D gene (5 bases). Germline V gene sequence: CDR1 LNHNV, CDR2 YYDKDF (reference sequence). The CDR3 sequence is 12 residues long. Trimming removed 7 bases from V and 8 bases from J, with 11 bases in between.